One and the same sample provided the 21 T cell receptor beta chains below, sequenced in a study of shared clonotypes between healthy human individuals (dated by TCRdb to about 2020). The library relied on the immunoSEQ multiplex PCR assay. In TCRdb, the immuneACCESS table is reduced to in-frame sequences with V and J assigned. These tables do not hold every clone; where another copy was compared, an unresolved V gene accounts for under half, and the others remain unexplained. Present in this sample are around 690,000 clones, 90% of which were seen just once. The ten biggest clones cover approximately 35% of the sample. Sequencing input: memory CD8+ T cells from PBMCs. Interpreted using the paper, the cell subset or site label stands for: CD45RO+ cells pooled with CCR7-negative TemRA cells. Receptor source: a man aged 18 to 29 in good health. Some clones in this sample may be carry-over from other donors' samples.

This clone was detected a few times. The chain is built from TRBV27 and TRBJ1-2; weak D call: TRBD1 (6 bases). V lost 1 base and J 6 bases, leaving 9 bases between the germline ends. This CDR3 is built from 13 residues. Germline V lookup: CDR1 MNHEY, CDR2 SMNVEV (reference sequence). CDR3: CASSLLAGDGYTF. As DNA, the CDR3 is TGTGCCAGCAGTTTATTGGCAGGGGATGGCTACACCTTC.

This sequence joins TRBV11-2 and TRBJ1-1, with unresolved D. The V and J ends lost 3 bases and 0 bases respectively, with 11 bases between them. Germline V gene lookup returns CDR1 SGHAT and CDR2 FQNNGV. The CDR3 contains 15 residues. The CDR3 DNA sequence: TGTGCCAGCAGCTTCACACGGCTGATGAACACTGAAGCTTTCTTT. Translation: CASSFTRLMNTEAFF. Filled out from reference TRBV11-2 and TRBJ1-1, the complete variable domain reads EAGVAQSPRYKIIEKRQSVAFWCNPISGHATLYWYQQILGQGPKLLIQFQNNGVVDDSQLPKDRFSAERLKGVDSTLKIQPAKLEDSAVYLCASSFTRLMNTEAFFGQGTRLTVV.

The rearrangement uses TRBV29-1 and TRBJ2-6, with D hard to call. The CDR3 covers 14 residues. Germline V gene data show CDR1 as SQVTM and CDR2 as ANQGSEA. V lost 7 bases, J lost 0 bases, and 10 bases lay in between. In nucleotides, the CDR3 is TGCAGCGCTAGGACCGGCTCTGGGGCCAACGTCCTGACTTTC. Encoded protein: CSARTGSGANVLTF. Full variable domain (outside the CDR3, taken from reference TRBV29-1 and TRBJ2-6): SAVISQKPSRDICQRGTSLTIQCQVDSQVTMMFWYRQQPGQSLTLIATANQGSEATYESGFVIDKFPISRPNLTFSTLTVSNMSPEDSSIYLCSARTGSGANVLTFGAGSRLTVL.

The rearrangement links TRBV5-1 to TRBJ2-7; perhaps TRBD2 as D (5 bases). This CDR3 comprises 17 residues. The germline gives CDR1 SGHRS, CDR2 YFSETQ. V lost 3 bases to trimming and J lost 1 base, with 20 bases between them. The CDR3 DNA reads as TGCGCCAGCAGCTCAGCGGACGGCGGACCGACATCCTACGAGCAGTACTTC. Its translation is CASSSADGGPTSYEQYF.

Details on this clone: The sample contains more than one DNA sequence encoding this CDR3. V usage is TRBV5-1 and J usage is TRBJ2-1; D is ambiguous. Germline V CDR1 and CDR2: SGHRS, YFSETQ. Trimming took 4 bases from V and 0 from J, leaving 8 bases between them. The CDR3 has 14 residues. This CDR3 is CASSPPSSYNEQFF. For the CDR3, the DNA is TGCGCCAGCAGCCCTCCTTCCTCCTACAATGAGCAGTTCTTC.

The CDR3 reads CASTTYRGAHSTDTQYF. For the CDR3, the DNA is TGTGCCAGCACCACATACCGGGGGGCGCATAGCACAGATACGCAGTATTTT. The chain uses TRBV27 and TRBJ2-3; D possibly corresponds to TRBD2 (7 bases). Germline CDR1 reads MNHEY; CDR2 reads SMNVEV (reference sequence). The CDR3 length is 17 residues. The V end lost 7 bases, the J end lost 0 bases, and 20 bases lay between the germline ends.

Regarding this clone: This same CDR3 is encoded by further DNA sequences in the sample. The CDR3: CASSLGGPYEQYF. CDR3 DNA sequence: TGTGCCAGCAGCTTGGGGGGTCCCTACGAGCAGTACTTC. V is TRBV5-6 and J is TRBJ2-7, with unresolved D. V gave up 0 bases and J gave up 2 bases, with 6 bases separating them. The germline V gene encodes CDR1 SGHDT and CDR2 YYEEEE. The CDR3 runs 13 residues.

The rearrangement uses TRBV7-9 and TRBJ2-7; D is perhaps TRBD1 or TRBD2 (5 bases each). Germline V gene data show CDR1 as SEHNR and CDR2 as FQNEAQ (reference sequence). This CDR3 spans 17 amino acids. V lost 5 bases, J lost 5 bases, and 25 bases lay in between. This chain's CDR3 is CASSEPLTDYQEDEQYF. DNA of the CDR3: TGTGCCAGCAGCGAACCATTGACAGACTACCAAGAGGACGAGCAGTACTTC.

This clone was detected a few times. The CDR3 sequence is CASSLGLENTGELFF. As DNA, the CDR3 is TGTGCCAGCAGCTTAGGACTAGAGAACACCGGGGAGCTGTTTTTT. V gene TRBV13 combines with J gene TRBJ2-2, with D perhaps TRBD2 (5 bases). Deletions cut 0 bases from V and 1 base from J, with 6 bases between. Germline loops: CDR1 PRHDT, CDR2 FYEKMQ (reference sequence). This CDR3 is built from 15 residues. The entire variable domain, with the rest obtained from reference TRBV13 and TRBJ2-2, is as follows: AAGVIQSPRHLIKEKRETATLKCYPIPRHDTVYWYQQGPGQDPQFLISFYEKMQSDKGSIPDRFSAQQFSDYHSELNMSSLELGDSALYFCASSLGLENTGELFFGEGSRLTVL.

CDR3 coding DNA: TGTGCCAGCGCCGGACAGCGATTGAATGAGCAGTTCTTC. It codes for CASAGQRLNEQFF. The chain uses TRBV25-1 and TRBJ2-1; a possible D gene is TRBD1 (6 bases). CDR1 and CDR2 (germline): MGHDK, SYGVNS. This CDR3 has 13 residues. The V end was cut by 8 bases, the J end by 7 bases, with 15 bases between.

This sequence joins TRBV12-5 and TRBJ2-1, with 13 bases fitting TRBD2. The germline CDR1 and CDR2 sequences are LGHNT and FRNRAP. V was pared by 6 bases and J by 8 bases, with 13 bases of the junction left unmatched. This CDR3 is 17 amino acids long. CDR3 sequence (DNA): TGTGCTAGTGGCCTTCAGATACTAGCGGGAGGGCCCCATGAGCAGTTCTTC. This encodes CASGLQILAGGPHEQFF.

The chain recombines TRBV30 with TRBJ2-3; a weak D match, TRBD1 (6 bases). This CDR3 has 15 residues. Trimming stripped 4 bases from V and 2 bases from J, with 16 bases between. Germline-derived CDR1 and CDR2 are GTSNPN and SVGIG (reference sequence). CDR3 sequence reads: CAWNPDSHYTDTQYF. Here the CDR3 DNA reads TGTGCCTGGAATCCGGACAGCCACTACACAGATACGCAGTATTTT.

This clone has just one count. The CDR3 sequence: CASSLEGMVPYNEQFF. The CDR3, as DNA: TGTGCCAGCTCACTTGAGGGGATGGTACCCTACAATGAGCAGTTCTTC. The chain couples TRBV18 to TRBJ2-1, with D perhaps matching TRBD1 or TRBD2 (5 bases each). Per germline, CDR1 KGHSH and CDR2 LQKENI. The V and J ends lost 4 bases and 2 bases respectively, with 15 bases between them. CDR3 size: 16 residues.

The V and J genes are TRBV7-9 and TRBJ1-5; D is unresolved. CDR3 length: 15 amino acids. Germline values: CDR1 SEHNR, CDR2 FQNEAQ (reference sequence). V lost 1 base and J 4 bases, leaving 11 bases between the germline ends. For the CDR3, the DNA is TGTGCCAGCAGCTTAGATGGTGCCCTTAATCAGCCCCAGCATTTT. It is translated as CASSLDGALNQPQHF.

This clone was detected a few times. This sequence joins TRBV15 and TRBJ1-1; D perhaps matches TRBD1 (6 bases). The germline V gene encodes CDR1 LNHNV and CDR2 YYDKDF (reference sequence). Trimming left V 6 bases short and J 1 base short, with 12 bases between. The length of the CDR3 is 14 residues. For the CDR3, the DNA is TGTGCCACCAGACAGGGCGCTGAGAACACTGAAGCTTTCTTT. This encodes CATRQGAENTEAFF.

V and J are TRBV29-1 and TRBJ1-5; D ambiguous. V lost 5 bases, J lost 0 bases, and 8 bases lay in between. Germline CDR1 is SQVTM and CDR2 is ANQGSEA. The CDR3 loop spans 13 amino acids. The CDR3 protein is CSVSADSNQPQHF. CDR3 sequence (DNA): TGCAGCGTTAGCGCAGATAGCAATCAGCCCCAGCATTTT.

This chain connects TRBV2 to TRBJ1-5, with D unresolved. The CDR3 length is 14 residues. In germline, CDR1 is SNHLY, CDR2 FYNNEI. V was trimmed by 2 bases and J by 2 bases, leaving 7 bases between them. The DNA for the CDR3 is TGTGCCAGCAGTGAACATAGGGGCAATCAGCCCCAGCATTTT. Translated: CASSEHRGNQPQHF.

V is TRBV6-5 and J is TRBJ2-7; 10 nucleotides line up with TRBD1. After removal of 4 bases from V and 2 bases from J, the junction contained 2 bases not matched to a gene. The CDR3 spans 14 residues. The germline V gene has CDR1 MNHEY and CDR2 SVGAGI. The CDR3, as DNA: TGTGCCAGCAGTTTGGGACAGGGGCCCTACGAGCAGTACTTC. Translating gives CASSLGQGPYEQYF.

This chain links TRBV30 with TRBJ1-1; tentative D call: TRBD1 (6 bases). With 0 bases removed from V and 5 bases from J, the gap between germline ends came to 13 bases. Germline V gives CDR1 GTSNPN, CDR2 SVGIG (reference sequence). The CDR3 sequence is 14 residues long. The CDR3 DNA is TGTGCCTGGAGTGTACGGGGGGGGCGGACTGAAGCTTTCTTT. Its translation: CAWSVRGGRTEAFF.

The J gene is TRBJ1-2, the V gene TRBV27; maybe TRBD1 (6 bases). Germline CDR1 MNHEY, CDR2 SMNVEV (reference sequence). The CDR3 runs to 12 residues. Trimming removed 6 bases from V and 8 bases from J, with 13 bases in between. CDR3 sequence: CASRGTSYGYTF. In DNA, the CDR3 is TGTGCCAGCAGGGGGACATCCTACGGCTACACCTTC.

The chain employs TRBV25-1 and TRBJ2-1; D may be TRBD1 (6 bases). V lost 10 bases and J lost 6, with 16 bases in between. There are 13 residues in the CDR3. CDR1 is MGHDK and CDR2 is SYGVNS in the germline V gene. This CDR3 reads CATRTVVFNEQFF. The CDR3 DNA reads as TGTGCCACTAGGACAGTTGTTTTCAATGAGCAGTTCTTC.